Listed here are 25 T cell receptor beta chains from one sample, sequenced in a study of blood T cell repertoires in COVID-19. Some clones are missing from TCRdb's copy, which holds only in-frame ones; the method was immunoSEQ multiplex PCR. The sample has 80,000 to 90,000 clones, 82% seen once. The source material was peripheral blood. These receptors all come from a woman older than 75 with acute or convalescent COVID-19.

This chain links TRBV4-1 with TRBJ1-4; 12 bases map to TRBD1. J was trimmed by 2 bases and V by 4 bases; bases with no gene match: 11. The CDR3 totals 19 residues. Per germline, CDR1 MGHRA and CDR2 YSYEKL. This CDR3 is CASSRYRDRGPNTNEKLFF. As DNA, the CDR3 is TGCGCCAGCAGCCGATACCGGGACAGGGGGCCGAATACTAATGAAAAACTGTTTTTT.

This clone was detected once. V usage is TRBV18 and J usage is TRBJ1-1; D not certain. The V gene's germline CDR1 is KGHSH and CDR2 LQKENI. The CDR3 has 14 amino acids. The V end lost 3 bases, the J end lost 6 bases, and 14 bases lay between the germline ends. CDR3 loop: CASSPNFGSPEAFF. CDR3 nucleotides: TGTGCCAGCTCACCCAATTTCGGTAGCCCTGAAGCTTTCTTT.

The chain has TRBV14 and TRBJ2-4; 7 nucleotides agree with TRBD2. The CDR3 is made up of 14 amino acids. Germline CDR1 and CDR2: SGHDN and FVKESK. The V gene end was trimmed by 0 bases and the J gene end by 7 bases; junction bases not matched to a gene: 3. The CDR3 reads CASSQELASNIQYF. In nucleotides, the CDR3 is TGTGCCAGCAGCCAAGAACTAGCGTCGAACATTCAGTACTTC. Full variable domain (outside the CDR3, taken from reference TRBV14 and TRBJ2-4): EAGVTQFPSHSVIEKGQTVTLRCDPISGHDNLYWYRRVMGKEIKFLLHFVKESKQDESGMPNNRFLAERTGGTYSTLKVQPAELEDSGVYFCASSQELASNIQYFGAGTRLSVL.

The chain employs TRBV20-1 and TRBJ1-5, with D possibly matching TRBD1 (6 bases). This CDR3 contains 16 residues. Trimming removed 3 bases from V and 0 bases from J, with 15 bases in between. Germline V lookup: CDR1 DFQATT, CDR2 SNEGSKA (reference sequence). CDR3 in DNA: TGCAGTGCTAGTCCTGGAGGACAGTATAGCAATCAGCCCCAGCATTTT. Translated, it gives CSASPGGQYSNQPQHF.

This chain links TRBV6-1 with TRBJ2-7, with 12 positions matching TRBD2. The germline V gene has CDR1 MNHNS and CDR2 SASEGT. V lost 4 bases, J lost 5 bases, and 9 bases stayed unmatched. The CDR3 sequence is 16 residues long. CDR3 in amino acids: CASSGGPSGRANEQYF. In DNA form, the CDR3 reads TGTGCCAGCAGTGGAGGTCCTAGCGGGAGGGCCAACGAGCAGTACTTC.

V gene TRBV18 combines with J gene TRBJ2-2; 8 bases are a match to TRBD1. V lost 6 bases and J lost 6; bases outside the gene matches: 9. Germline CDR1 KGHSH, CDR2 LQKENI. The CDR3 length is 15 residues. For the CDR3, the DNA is TGTGCCAGCTCGCCCGCGGTACAGGGGGCCGGGGAGCTGTTTTTT. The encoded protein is CASSPAVQGAGELFF. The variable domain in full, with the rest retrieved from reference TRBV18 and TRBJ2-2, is NAGVMQNPRHLVRRRGQEARLRCSPMKGHSHVYWYRQLPEEGLKFMVYLQKENIIDESGMPKERFSAEFPKEGPSILRIQQVVRGDSAAYFCASSPAVQGAGELFFGEGSRLTVL.

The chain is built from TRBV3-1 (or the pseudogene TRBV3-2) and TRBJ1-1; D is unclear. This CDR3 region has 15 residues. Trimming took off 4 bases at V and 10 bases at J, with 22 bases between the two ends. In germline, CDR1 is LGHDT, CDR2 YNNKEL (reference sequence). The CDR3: CASSLTRPPDRGAFF. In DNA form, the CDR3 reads TGTGCCAGCAGCCTAACTCGGCCGCCTGACCGGGGAGCTTTCTTT.

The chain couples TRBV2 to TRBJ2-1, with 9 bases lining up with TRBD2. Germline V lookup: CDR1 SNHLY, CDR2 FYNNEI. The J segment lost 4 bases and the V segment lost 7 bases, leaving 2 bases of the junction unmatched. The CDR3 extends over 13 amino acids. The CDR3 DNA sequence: TGTGCCAGCATGCTAGCGGGGTACAATGAGCAGTTCTTC. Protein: CASMLAGYNEQFF.

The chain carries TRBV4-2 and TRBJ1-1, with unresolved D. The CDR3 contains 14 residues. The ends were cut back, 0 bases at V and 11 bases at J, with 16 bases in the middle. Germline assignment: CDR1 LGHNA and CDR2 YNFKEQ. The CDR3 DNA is TGTGCCAGCAGCCAAGAGGTAGGCGTGCCCGGGGCTTTCTTT. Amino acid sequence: CASSQEVGVPGAFF.

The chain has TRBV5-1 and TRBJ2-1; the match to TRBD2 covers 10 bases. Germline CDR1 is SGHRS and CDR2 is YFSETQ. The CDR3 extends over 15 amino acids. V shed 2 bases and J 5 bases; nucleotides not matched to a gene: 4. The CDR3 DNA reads TGCGCCAGCAGCTTAAGCGGGGGGGCGGACAATGAGCAGTTCTTC. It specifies CASSLSGGADNEQFF.

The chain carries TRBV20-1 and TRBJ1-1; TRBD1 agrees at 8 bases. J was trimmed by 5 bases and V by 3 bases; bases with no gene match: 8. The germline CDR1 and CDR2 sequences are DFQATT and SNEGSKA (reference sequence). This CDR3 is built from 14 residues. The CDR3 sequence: CSASPFDRGTEAFF. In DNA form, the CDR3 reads TGCAGTGCTAGTCCTTTCGACAGGGGAACTGAAGCTTTCTTT.

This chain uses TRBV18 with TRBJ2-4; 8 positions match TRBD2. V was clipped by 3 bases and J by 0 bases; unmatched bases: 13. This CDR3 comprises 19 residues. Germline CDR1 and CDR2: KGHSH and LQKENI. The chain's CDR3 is CASSPPGGTLTIAKNIQYF. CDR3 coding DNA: TGTGCCAGCTCACCTCCGGGGGGGACCCTCACGATAGCCAAAAACATTCAGTACTTC.

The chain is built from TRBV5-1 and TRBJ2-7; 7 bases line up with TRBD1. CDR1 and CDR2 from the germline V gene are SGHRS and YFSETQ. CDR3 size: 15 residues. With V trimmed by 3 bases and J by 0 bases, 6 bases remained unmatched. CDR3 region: CASSSRQGSSYEQYF. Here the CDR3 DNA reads TGCGCCAGCAGCTCACGACAGGGTAGCTCCTACGAGCAGTACTTC.

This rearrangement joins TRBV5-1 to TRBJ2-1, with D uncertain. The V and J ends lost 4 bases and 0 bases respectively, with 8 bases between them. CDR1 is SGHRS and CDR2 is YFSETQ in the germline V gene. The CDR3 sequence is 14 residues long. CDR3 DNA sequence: TGCGCCAGCAGCACAGATAGCTCCTACAATGAGCAGTTCTTC. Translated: CASSTDSSYNEQFF. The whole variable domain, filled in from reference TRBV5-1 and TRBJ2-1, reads KAGVTQTPRYLIKTRGQQVTLSCSPISGHRSVSWYQQTPGQGLQFLFEYFSETQRNKGNFPGRFSGRQFSNSRSEMNVSTLELGDSALYLCASSTDSSYNEQFFGPGTRLTVL.

CDR3 sequence: CATSRDSVSYEQYF. CDR3 DNA sequence: TGTGCCACCAGCAGAGATAGTGTCTCCTACGAGCAGTACTTC. The chain joins TRBV15 to TRBJ2-7; D call uncertain. This CDR3 region has 14 residues. V lost 0 bases and J 0 bases, leaving 6 bases between the germline ends. From germline, CDR1 is LNHNV and CDR2 YYDKDF (reference sequence). Full variable domain (rest looked up from reference TRBV15 and TRBJ2-7): DAMVIQNPRYQVTQFGKPVTLSCSQTLNHNVMYWYQQKSSQAPKLLFHYYDKDFNNEADTPDNFQSRRPNTSFCFLDIRSPGLGDTAMYLCATSRDSVSYEQYFGPGTRLTVT.

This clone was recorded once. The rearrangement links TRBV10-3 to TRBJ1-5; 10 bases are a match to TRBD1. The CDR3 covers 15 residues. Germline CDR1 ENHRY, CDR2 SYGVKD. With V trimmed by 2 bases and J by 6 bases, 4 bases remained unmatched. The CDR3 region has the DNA TGTGCCATCAGTGAGGGACAGGGGGTCGCTCAGCCCCAGCATTTT. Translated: CAISEGQGVAQPQHF.

The CDR3 nucleotides are TGTGCCAGCAGTCGAACCACGGGGCCCCAGCATTTT. It translates to CASSRTTGPQHF. The chain is built from TRBV6-5 and TRBJ1-5; no clear D. CDR3 length: 12 amino acids. V lost 5 bases to trimming and J lost 9 bases, with 11 bases between them. Germline V gene lookup returns CDR1 MNHEY and CDR2 SVGAGI.

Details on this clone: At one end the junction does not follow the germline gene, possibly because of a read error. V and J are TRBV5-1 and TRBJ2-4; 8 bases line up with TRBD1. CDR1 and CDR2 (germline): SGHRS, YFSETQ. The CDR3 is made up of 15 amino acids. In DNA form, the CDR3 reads TGCGCCAGCAGCTTGGACGGACAGGGCTTTTCTCCCCACAGCTTC. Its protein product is CASSLDGQGFSPHSF.

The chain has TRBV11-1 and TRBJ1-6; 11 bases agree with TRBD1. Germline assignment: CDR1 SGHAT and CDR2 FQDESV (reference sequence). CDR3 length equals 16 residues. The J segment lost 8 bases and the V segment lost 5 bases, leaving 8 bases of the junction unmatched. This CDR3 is CASSMYGTGGYSPLHF. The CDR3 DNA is TGTGCCAGCAGCATGTACGGGACAGGGGGATATTCACCCCTCCACTTT.

The CDR3 nucleotides are TGTGCCAGCAGCGTCCAGGGATCCCTGGCTACGCAGTATTTT. The encoded protein is CASSVQGSLATQYF. The rearrangement uses TRBV9 and TRBJ2-3, with D possibly matching TRBD1 (5 bases). The CDR3 contains 14 residues. Germline V lookup: CDR1 SGDLS, CDR2 YYNGEE. V was clipped by 2 bases and J by 8 bases, with 15 bases between them.

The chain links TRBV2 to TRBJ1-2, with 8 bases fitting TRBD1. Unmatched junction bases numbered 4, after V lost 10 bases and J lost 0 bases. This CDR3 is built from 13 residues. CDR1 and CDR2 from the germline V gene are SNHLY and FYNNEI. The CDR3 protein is CATRTGPNYGYTF. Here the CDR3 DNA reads TGTGCCACGAGGACAGGGCCTAACTATGGCTACACCTTC.

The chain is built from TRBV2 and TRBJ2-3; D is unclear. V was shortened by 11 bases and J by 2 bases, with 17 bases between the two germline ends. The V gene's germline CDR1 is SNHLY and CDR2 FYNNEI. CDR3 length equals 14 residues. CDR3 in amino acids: CAATALLVTDTQYF. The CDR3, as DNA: TGTGCCGCTACAGCTTTGTTAGTCACAGATACGCAGTATTTT. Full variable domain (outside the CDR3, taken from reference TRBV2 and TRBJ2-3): EPEVTQTPSHQVTQMGQEVILRCVPISNHLYFYWYRQILGQKVEFLVSFYNNEISEKSEIFDDQFSVERPDGSNFTLKIRSTKLEDSAMYFCAATALLVTDTQYFGPGTRLTVL.

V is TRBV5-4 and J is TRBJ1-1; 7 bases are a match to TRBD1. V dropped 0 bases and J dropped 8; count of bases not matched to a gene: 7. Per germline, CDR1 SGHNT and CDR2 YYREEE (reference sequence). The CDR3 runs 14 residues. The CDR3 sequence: CASSLVTGTSEAFF. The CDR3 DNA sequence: TGTGCCAGCAGCTTGGTGACAGGGACGAGCGAAGCTTTCTTT.

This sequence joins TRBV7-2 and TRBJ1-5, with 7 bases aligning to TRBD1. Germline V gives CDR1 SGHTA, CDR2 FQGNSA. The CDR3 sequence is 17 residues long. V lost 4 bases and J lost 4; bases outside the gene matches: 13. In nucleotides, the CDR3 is TGTGCCAGCAGCTCTGACGTACAGGGGAGGCGGAATCAGCCCCAGCATTTT. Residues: CASSSDVQGRRNQPQHF. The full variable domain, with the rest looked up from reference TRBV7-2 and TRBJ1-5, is GAGVSQSPSNKVTEKGKDVELRCDPISGHTALYWYRQSLGQGLEFLIYFQGNSAPDKSGLPSDRFSAERTGGSVSTLTIQRTQQEDSAVYLCASSSDVQGRRNQPQHFGDGTRLSIL.

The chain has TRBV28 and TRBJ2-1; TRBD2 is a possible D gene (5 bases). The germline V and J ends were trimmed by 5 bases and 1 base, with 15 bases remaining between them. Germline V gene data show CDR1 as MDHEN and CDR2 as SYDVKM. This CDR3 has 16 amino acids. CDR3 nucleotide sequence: TGTGCCAGCAGTCTAGCTGGGTCTATATCCTACAATGAGCAGTTCTTC. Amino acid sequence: CASSLAGSISYNEQFF.